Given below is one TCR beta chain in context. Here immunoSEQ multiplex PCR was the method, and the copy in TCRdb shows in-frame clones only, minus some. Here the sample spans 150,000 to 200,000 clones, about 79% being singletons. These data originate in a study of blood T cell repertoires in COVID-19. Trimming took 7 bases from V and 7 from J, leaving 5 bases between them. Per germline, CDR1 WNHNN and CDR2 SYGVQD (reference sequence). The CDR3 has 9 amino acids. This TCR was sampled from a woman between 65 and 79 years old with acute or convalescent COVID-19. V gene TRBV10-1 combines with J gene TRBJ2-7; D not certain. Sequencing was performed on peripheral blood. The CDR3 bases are TGCGCCAGCAAGCGAGAGCAGTACTTC. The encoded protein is CASKREQYF.